Shown below are 18 T cell receptor beta chains from a single sample sequenced in a study of T cell responses to AZD1222 COVID-19 vaccine. Produced via immunoSEQ multiplex PCR; TCRdb's table is partial and in-frame only. The sample yields around 160,000 clones, 82% seen once. Sequencing was performed on peripheral blood, taken on day 0 of MenACWY control vaccination. These receptors were collected from an adult in good health.

The chain is built from TRBV5-1 and TRBJ2-2, with D perhaps given as TRBD1 or TRBD2 (5 bases each). The CDR3 consists of 16 residues. Germline V gene sequence: CDR1 SGHRS, CDR2 YFSETQ. Trimming removed 4 bases from V and 1 base from J, with 14 bases in between. CDR3 in DNA: TGCGCCAGCAGCACGTCCGGGACGAGGAACACCGGGGAGCTGTTTTTT. Its protein product is CASSTSGTRNTGELFF.

Here the CDR3 DNA reads TGTGCCAGCAGCTCCTACACAGCAACTAATGAAAAACTGTTTTTT. Amino acids: CASSSYTATNEKLFF. This chain links TRBV7-9 with TRBJ1-4; D gene unclear. The CDR3 is 15 residues long. Germline loops: CDR1 SEHNR, CDR2 FQNEAQ (reference sequence). Deletions cut 4 bases from V and 0 bases from J, with 9 bases between.

This clone was picked up a small number of times. This chain links TRBV18 with TRBJ2-1, with D possibly TRBD1 on 6 matching bases. V lost 6 bases, J lost 0 bases, and 15 bases lay in between. This CDR3 is built from 16 residues. Germline CDR1 is KGHSH and CDR2 is LQKENI. The CDR3 coding sequence is TGTGCCAGCTCGCCAGGACAGACGAGCTCCTACAATGAGCAGTTCTTC. Its protein is CASSPGQTSSYNEQFF.

The J gene is TRBJ1-1, the V gene TRBV30; 7 bases align to TRBD1. Trimming at V came to 3 bases and at J to 4 bases, leaving 20 bases not matched to a gene. Germline V gene lookup returns CDR1 GTSNPN and CDR2 SVGIG (reference sequence). This CDR3 has 18 residues. CDR3 residues: CAWSRMYSRQGRATEAFF. Here the CDR3 DNA reads TGTGCCTGGAGCCGCATGTACTCCCGACAGGGAAGGGCCACTGAAGCTTTCTTT.

The chain employs TRBV11-2 and TRBJ1-5; the D is unclear. This CDR3 is 13 amino acids long. V lost 0 bases to trimming and J lost 7 bases, with 7 bases between them. Germline V CDR1 and CDR2: SGHAT, FQNNGV. The CDR3 protein is CASSLERSQPQHF. DNA for the CDR3: TGTGCCAGCAGCTTAGAAAGGTCCCAGCCCCAGCATTTT. The entire variable domain, with the rest obtained from reference TRBV11-2 and TRBJ1-5, is as follows: EAGVAQSPRYKIIEKRQSVAFWCNPISGHATLYWYQQILGQGPKLLIQFQNNGVVDDSQLPKDRFSAERLKGVDSTLKIQPAKLEDSAVYLCASSLERSQPQHFGDGTRLSIL.

The DNA of the CDR3 is TGTGCCAGCAGCCAAGCGTCGGCAGGATGGGGGGGGTTAACTGAAGCTTTCTTT. Translated, it gives CASSQASAGWGGLTEAFF. V usage is TRBV3-1 (or the pseudogene TRBV3-2) and J usage is TRBJ1-1; the D gene is possibly TRBD1 (5 bases). The CDR3 has 18 amino acids. Trimming stripped 1 base from V and 5 bases from J, with 23 bases between. The germline CDR1 and CDR2 sequences are LGHDT and YNNKEL (reference sequence).

This chain connects TRBV11-3 to TRBJ2-5; 8 bases agree with TRBD1. The V gene end was trimmed by 2 bases and the J gene end by 8 bases; junction bases not matched to a gene: 4. The V gene's germline CDR1 is SGHNT and CDR2 YENEEA. The CDR3 consists of 13 residues. CDR3 sequence: CASSLKQGETQYF. The CDR3 DNA sequence: TGTGCCAGCAGCTTAAAACAGGGGGAAACCCAGTACTTC.

The chain combines TRBV4-1 with TRBJ2-3, with 8 bases aligning to TRBD2. V lost 0 bases to trimming and J lost 5 bases; unmatched junction nucleotides: 10. The CDR3 spans 17 residues. Per the germline V gene, CDR1 is MGHRA and CDR2 is YSYEKL. The CDR3 reads CASSQDGSGGLKDTQYF. CDR3 DNA sequence: TGCGCCAGCAGCCAAGATGGATCGGGGGGGCTGAAAGATACGCAGTATTTT.

The chain uses TRBV5-4 and TRBJ2-2; D may be TRBD2 (5 bases). The CDR3 totals 17 residues. Germline lookup yields CDR1 SGHNT and CDR2 YYREEE (reference sequence). The V and J ends lost 0 bases and 4 bases respectively, with 16 bases between them. CDR3 DNA sequence: TGTGCCAGCAGCTTGGGAGGTTTAAGGGCGGGCACCGGGGAGCTGTTTTTT. It translates to CASSLGGLRAGTGELFF.

The chain is built from TRBV2 and TRBJ2-7, with TRBD1 as a possible D gene (8 bases). Germline V gene data show CDR1 as SNHLY and CDR2 as FYNNEI. The CDR3 has 13 amino acids. V dropped 4 bases and J dropped 4 bases, with 11 bases sitting between them. CDR3 in DNA: TGTGCCAGCAGTGCACAGGGGGGGTACGAGCAGTACTTC. Residues: CASSAQGGYEQYF.

The V and J genes are TRBV18 and TRBJ2-3, with 9 bases aligning to TRBD2. The CDR3 is 18 residues long. Germline V gene lookup returns CDR1 KGHSH and CDR2 LQKENI. The V gene end was trimmed by 2 bases and the J gene end by 6 bases; junction bases not matched to a gene: 15. The CDR3 DNA reads TGTGCCAGCTCACCAATTGGGGCACGGCGGGGGGGCCAGGATACGCAGTATTTT. Encoded protein: CASSPIGARRGGQDTQYF. The full variable domain, rest sourced from reference TRBV18 and TRBJ2-3, is NAGVMQNPRHLVRRRGQEARLRCSPMKGHSHVYWYRQLPEEGLKFMVYLQKENIIDESGMPKERFSAEFPKEGPSILRIQQVVRGDSAAYFCASSPIGARRGGQDTQYFGPGTRLTVL.

The chain links TRBV6-1 to TRBJ2-2, with D maybe TRBD2 (6 bases). This CDR3 contains 18 residues. From germline, CDR1 is MNHNS and CDR2 SASEGT. V dropped 2 bases and J dropped 4 bases, with 20 bases sitting between them. CDR3: CASSEQFEGGLGTGELFF. The CDR3 nucleotides read TGTGCCAGCAGTGAACAGTTCGAAGGAGGGCTGGGCACCGGGGAGCTGTTTTTT.

Note on this clone: Germline and junction disagree at one end, which may indicate a read error. The chain couples TRBV7-9 to TRBJ2-7; 7 positions match TRBD2. CDR1 and CDR2 (germline): SEHNR, FQNEAQ (reference sequence). The CDR3 spans 16 residues. CDR3 nucleotides: TGTGCCAGCAGATTAGATTTTGGCGGGAGCTCCTACGAGCAGTACTTC. Translation gives CASRLDFGGSSYEQYF.

Here the CDR3 DNA reads TGTGCCAGCAGTCCCTCGGGACAGGGGAGCTCCTATAATTCACCCCTCCACTTT. Its protein is CASSPSGQGSSYNSPLHF. The V call is TRBV6-6, the J call TRBJ1-6; 10 positions match TRBD1. V lost 5 bases to trimming and J lost 0 bases; unmatched junction nucleotides: 7. CDR1 and CDR2 (germline): MNHNY, SVGAGI (reference sequence). The CDR3 consists of 18 residues.

This rearrangement joins TRBV24-1 to TRBJ2-3, with D perhaps being TRBD1 or TRBD2 (5 bases each). The CDR3 extends over 14 amino acids. Germline V lookup: CDR1 KGHDR, CDR2 SFDVKD. V shed 7 bases and J shed 2 bases, with 12 bases lying between them. The DNA for the CDR3 is TGTGCCACCAGAGGGCACGGGGCCACAGATACGCAGTATTTT. Encoded protein: CATRGHGATDTQYF.

This clone was seen a single time. Other nucleotide sequences from this sample produce the same CDR3. The chain joins TRBV7-9 to TRBJ1-1; D ambiguous. Germline CDR1 SEHNR, CDR2 FQNEAQ (reference sequence). The CDR3 covers 13 residues. V was shortened by 5 bases and J by 2 bases, with 9 bases between the two germline ends. CDR3 coding DNA: TGTGCCAGCAGCCATAGAGAAAACACTGAAGCTTTCTTT. It specifies CASSHRENTEAFF.

This clone was picked up a small number of times. V usage is TRBV2 and J usage is TRBJ2-3, with D possibly being TRBD2 (6 bases). The CDR3 length is 18 residues. Per germline, CDR1 SNHLY and CDR2 FYNNEI. Trimming stripped 2 bases from V and 2 bases from J, with 20 bases between. CDR3 in amino acids: CASSELALPGVFTDTQYF. The CDR3 DNA sequence: TGTGCCAGCAGTGAATTGGCTTTGCCGGGGGTTTTCACAGATACGCAGTATTTT.

This clone was counted a few times. The rearrangement joins TRBV15 to TRBJ1-4, with D unresolved. V was clipped by 6 bases and J by 0 bases, with 8 bases between them. Germline CDR1 reads LNHNV; CDR2 reads YYDKDF (reference sequence). This CDR3 has 14 residues. The CDR3 DNA reads as TGTGCCACCAGGAGCCTGGCAACTAATGAAAAACTGTTTTTT. Translation gives CATRSLATNEKLFF.